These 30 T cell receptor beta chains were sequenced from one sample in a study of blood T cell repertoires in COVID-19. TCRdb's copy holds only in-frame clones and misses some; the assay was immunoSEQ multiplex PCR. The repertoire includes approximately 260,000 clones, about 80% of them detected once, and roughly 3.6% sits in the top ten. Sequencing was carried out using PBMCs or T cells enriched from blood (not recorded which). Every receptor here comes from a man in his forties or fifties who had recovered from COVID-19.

CDR3 coding DNA: TGTGCCAGCTCGGAGGCAGACCTATCGCCCCAGCATTTT. This gives the protein CASSEADLSPQHF. V gene TRBV18 combines with J gene TRBJ1-5; D is uncertain. V lost 6 bases, J lost 9 bases, and 15 bases lay in between. The CDR3 loop spans 13 amino acids. Germline V gene lookup returns CDR1 KGHSH and CDR2 LQKENI.

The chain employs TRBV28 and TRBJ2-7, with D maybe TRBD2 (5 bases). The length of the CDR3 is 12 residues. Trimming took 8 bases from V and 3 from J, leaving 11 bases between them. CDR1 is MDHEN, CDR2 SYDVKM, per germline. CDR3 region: CASGRGIYEQYF. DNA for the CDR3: TGTGCCAGCGGGAGAGGGATCTACGAGCAGTACTTC.

CDR3 nucleotide sequence: TGTGCCAGCAGCTCTCGGACTAAAACCTACGAGCAGTACTTC. This codes for CASSSRTKTYEQYF. The chain is built from TRBV13 and TRBJ2-7, with a possible D match to TRBD2 (6 bases). Germline CDR1 and CDR2: PRHDT and FYEKMQ (reference sequence). V dropped 4 bases and J dropped 2 bases, with 12 bases sitting between them. The CDR3 totals 14 residues.

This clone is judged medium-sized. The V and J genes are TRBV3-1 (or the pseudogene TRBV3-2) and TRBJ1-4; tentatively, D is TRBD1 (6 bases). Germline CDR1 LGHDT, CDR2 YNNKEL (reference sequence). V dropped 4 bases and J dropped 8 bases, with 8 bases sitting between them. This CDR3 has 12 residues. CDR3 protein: CASSPGVEKLFF. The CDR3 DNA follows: TGTGCCAGCAGCCCAGGGGTGGAAAAACTGTTTTTT.

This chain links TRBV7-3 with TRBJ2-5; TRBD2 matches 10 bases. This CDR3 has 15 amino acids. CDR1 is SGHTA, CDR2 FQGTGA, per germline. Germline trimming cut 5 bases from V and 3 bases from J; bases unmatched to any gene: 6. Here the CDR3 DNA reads TGTGCCAGCAGCCCAGGGCTAGCGGGAGAAGAGACCCAGTACTTC. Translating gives CASSPGLAGEETQYF.

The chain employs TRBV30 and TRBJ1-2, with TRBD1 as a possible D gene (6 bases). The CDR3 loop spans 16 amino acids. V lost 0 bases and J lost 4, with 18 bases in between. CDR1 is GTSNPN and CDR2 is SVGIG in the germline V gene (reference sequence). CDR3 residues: CAWSVLGQPGTYGYTF. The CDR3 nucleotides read TGTGCCTGGAGTGTACTAGGACAGCCCGGAACCTATGGCTACACCTTC.

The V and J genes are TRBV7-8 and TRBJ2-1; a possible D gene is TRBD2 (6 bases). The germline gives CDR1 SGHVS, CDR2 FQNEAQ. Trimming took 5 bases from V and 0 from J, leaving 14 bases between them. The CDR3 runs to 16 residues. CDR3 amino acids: CASSTTGGSSYNEQFF. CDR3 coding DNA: TGTGCCAGCAGCACAACCGGGGGTAGCTCCTACAATGAGCAGTTCTTC.

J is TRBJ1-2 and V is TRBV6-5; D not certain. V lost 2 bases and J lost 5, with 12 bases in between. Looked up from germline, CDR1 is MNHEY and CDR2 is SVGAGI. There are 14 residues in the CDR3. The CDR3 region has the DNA TGTGCCAGCAGTTACATTCGGAGCGAGTATGGCTACACCTTC. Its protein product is CASSYIRSEYGYTF.

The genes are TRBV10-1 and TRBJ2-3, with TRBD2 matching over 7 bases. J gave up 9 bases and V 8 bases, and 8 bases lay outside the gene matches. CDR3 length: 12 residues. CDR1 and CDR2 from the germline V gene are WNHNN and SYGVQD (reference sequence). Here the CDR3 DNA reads TGCGCCAGCGGGGCTCATAGCGGGACGCAGTATTTT. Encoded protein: CASGAHSGTQYF.

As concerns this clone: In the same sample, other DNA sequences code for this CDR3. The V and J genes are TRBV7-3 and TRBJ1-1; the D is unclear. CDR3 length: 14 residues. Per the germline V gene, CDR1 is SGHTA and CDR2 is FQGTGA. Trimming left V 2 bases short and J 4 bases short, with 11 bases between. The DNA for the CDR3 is TGTGCCAGCAGCTTAGGAGGCTTGGGCACTGAAGCTTTCTTT. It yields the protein CASSLGGLGTEAFF.

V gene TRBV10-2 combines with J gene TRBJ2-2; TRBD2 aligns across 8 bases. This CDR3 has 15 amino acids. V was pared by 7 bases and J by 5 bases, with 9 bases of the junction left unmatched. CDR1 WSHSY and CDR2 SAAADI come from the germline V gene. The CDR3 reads CASIEFSGGTGELFF. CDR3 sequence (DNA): TGCGCCAGCATCGAATTCTCGGGGGGGACCGGGGAGCTGTTTTTT.

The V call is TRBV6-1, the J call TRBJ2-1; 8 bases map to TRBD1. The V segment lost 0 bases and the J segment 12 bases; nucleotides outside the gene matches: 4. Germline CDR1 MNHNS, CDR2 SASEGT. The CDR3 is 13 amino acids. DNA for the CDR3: TGTGCCAGCAGTGAAGCCTGGGACAGGCGGCAGTTCTTC. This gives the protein CASSEAWDRRQFF.

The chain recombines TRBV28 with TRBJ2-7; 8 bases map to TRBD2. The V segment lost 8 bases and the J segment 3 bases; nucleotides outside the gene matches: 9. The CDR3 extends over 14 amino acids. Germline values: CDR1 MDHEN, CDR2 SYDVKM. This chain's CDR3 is CASRGGALRYEQYF. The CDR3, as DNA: TGTGCCAGCCGGGGGGGCGCACTACGCTACGAGCAGTACTTC.

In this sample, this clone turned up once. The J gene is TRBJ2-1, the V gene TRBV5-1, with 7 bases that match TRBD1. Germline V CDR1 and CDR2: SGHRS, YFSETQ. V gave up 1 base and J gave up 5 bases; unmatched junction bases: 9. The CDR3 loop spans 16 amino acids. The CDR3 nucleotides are TGCGCCAGCAGCTTGTACCCGGGACAGACAGACAATGAGCAGTTCTTC. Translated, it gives CASSLYPGQTDNEQFF. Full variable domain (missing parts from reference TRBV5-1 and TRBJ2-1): KAGVTQTPRYLIKTRGQQVTLSCSPISGHRSVSWYQQTPGQGLQFLFEYFSETQRNKGNFPGRFSGRQFSNSRSEMNVSTLELGDSALYLCASSLYPGQTDNEQFFGPGTRLTVL.

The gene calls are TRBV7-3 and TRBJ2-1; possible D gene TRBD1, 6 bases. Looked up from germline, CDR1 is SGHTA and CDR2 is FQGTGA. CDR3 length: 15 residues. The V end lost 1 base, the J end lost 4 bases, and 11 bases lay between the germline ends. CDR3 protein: CASSLITTGYNEQFF. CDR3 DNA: TGTGCCAGCAGCTTAATAACAACAGGGTACAATGAGCAGTTCTTC.

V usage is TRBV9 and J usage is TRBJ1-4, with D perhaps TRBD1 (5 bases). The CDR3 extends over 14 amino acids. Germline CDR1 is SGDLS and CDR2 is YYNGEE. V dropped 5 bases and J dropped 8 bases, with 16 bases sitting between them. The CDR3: CASSPPGQGEKLFF. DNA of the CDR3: TGTGCCAGCAGTCCCCCTGGACAAGGCGAAAAACTGTTTTTT.

CDR3 nucleotide sequence: TGTGCCAGCAGCCTCCGCGGGAGGGCCTTAGTACAGACCCAGTACTTC. It translates to CASSLRGRALVQTQYF. J is TRBJ2-5 and V is TRBV3-1 (or the pseudogene TRBV3-2), with TRBD2 matching over 9 bases. V shed 4 bases, J shed 6 bases, and the junction held 12 bases outside the gene matches. There are 16 residues in the CDR3. CDR1 is LGHDT, CDR2 YNNKEL, per germline (reference sequence).

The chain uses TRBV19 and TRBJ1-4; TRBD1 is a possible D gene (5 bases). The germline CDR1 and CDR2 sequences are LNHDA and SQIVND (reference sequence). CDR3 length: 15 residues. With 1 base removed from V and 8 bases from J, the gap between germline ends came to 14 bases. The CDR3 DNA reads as TGTGCCAGTAGTATAGGGGGCCGGACCGACGAAAAACTGTTTTTT. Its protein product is CASSIGGRTDEKLFF. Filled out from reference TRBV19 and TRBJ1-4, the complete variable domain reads DGGITQSPKYLFRKEGQNVTLSCEQNLNHDAMYWYRQDPGQGLRLIYYSQIVNDFQKGDIAEGYSVSREKKESFPLTVTSAQKNPTAFYLCASSIGGRTDEKLFFGSGTQLSVL.

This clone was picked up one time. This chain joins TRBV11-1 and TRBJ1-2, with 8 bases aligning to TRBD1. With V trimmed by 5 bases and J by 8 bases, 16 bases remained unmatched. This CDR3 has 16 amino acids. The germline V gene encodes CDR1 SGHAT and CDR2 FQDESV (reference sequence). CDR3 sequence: CASSSFSRGPEEGYTF. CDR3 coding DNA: TGTGCCAGCAGCAGCTTCTCCAGGGGGCCCGAAGAAGGCTACACCTTC.

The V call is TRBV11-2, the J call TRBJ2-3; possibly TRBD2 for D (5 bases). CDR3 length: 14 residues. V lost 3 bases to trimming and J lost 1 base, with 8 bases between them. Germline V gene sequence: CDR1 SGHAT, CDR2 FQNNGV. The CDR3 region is CASSLEVGTDTQYF. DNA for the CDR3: TGTGCCAGCAGCTTGGAGGTGGGCACAGATACGCAGTATTTT.

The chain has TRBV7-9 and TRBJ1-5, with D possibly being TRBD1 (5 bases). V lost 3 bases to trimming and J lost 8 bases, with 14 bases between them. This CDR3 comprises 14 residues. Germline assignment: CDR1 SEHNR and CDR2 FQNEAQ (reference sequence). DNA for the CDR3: TGTGCCAGCAGCTTGGGACTTAGGAATGAGCCCCAGCATTTT. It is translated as CASSLGLRNEPQHF. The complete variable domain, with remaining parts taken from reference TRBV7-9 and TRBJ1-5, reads DTGVSQNPRHKITKRGQNVTFRCDPISEHNRLYWYRQTLGQGPEFLTYFQNEAQLEKSRLLSDRFSAERPKGSFSTLEIQRTEQGDSAMYLCASSLGLRNEPQHFGDGTRLSIL.

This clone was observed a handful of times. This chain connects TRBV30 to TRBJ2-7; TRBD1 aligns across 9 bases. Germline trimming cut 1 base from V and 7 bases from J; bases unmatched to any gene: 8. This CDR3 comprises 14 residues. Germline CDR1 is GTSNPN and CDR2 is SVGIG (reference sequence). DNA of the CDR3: TGTGCCTGGAGTGGGGGACAGGGTCAAGGGGAGCAGTACTTC. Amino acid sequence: CAWSGGQGQGEQYF.

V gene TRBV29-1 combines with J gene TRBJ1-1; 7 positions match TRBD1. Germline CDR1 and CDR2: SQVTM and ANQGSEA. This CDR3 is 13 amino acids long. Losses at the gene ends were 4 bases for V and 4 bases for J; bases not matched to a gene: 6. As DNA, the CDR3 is TGCAGCGTTGTTCGACAGGGTAGCACTGAAGCTTTCTTT. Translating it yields CSVVRQGSTEAFF.

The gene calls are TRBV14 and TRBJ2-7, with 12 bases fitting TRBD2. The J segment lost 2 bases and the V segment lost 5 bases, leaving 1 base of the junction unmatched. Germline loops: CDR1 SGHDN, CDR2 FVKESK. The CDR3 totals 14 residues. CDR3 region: CASSWTSGAYEQYF. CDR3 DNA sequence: TGTGCCAGCAGCTGGACTAGCGGGGCCTACGAGCAGTACTTC.

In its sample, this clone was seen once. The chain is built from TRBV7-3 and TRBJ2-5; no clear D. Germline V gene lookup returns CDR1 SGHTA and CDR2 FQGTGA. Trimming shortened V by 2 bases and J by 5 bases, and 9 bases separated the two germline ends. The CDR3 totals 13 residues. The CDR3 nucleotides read TGTGCCAGCAGCTTATTCGTTTCCGAGACCCAGTACTTC. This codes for CASSLFVSETQYF.

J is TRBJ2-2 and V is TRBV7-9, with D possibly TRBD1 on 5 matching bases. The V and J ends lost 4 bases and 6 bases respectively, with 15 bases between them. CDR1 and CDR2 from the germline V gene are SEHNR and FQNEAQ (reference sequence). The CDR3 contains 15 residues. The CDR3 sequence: CASSYAGIRAGELFF. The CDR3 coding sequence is TGTGCCAGCAGCTATGCAGGGATTAGGGCCGGGGAGCTGTTTTTT.

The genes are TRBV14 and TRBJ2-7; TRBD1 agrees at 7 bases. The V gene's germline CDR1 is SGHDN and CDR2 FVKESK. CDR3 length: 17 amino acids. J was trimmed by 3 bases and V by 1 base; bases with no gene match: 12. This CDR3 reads CASSQVPSRGQSYEQYF. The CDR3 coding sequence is TGTGCCAGCAGCCAAGTTCCCTCCCGGGGACAGAGCTACGAGCAGTACTTC.

CDR3 loop: CATSRAGQSTDTQYF. CDR3 nucleotides: TGTGCCACCAGCAGAGCCGGACAGTCCACAGATACGCAGTATTTT. The genes are TRBV15 and TRBJ2-3; perhaps TRBD1 as D (6 bases). V was cut by 1 base and J by 2 bases, with 10 bases left in between. The CDR3 totals 15 residues. CDR1 and CDR2 from the germline V gene are LNHNV and YYDKDF (reference sequence).

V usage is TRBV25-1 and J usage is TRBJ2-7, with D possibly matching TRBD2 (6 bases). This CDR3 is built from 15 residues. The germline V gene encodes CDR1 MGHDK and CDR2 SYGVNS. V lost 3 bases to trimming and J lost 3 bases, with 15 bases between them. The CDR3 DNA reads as TGTGCCAGCAGTGACGGAGGGGCCATTGACTACGAGCAGTACTTC. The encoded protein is CASSDGGAIDYEQYF.

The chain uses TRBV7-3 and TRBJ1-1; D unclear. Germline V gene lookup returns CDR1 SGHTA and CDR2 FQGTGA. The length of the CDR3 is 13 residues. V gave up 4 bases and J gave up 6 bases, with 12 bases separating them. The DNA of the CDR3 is TGTGCCAGCAGCTCTGCATTTCGGTCTGAAGCTTTCTTT. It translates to CASSSAFRSEAFF. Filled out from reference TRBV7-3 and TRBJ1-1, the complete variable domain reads GAGVSQTPSNKVTEKGKYVELRCDPISGHTALYWYRQSLGQGPEFLIYFQGTGAADDSGLPNDRFFAVRPEGSVSTLKIQRTERGDSAVYLCASSSAFRSEAFFGQGTRLTVV.